The present entry profiles one T cell receptor beta chain with its context. What it recognizes is unknown. This entry comes from a study of cytotoxic CD8 clonotypes in ibrutinib-treated CLL. Turning to the study itself: After a median of about 70 months, some 14 patients stayed remitted and some 12 progressed; responses had been partial in 24 and complete in 2. The study recorded mean values of almost 260,000 productive templates and under 100,000 productive rearrangements per sample.

Repertoires were generated with immunoSEQ multiplex PCR, while TCRdb's copy carries only in-frame clones and drops some. The sample comprises hundreds of thousands of clones, under 75% of which are singletons, and less than 20% rests with the top ten. From cryopreserved PBMCs came around 2 micrograms of genomic DNA used for TCR beta libraries. V was trimmed by 3 bases and J by 6 bases, leaving 8 bases between them. The CDR3 totals 13 residues. CDR1 and CDR2 (germline): MNHEY, SMNVEV (reference sequence). Whole-study results and caveats: Contraction or stability on treatment characterized the public clonotypes, which were uncommon.

This chain joins TRBV27 and TRBJ1-4, with TRBD1 as a possible D gene (5 bases). Sequencing was performed on PBMCs, taken after 24 months of ibrutinib treatment. This clonotype originated in a human donor with chronic lymphocytic leukemia. The CDR3 protein is CASSFQGDEKLFF. In nucleotides, the CDR3 is TGTGCCAGCAGTTTCCAGGGAGATGAAAAACTGTTTTTT.